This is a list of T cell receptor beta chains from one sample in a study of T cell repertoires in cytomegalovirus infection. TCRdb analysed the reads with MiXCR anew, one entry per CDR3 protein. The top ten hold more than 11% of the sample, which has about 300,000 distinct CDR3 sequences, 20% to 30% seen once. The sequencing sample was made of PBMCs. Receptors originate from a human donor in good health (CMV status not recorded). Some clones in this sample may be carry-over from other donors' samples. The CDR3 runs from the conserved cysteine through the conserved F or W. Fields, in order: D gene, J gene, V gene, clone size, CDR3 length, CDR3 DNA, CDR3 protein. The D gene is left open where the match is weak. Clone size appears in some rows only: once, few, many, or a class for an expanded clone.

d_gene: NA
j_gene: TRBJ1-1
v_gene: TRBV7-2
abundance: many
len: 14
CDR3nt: TGTGCCAGCAGCCCATCAGGGGTGAACACTGAAGCTTTCTTT
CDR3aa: CASSPSGVNTEAFF

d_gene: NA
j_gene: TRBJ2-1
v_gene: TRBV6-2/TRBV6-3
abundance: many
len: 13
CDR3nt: TGTGCCAGCAGACTCCCCCCAGGAAATGAGCAGTTCTTC
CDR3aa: CASRLPPGNEQFF

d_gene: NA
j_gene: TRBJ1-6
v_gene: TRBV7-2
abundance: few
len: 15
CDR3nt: TGTGCCAGCAGCTTAAGCGTTGGGGGCAATTCACCCCTCCACTTT
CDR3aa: CASSLSVGGNSPLHF

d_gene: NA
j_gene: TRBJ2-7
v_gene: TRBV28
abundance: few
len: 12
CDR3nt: TGTGCCAGCAGTTTGTCCCTTAGCGAGCAGTACTTC
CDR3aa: CASSLSLSEQYF

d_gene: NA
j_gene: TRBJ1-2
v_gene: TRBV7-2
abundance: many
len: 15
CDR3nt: TGTGCCAGCAGCTTAGACAGCCAGACTAACTATGGCTACACCTTC
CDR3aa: CASSLDSQTNYGYTF

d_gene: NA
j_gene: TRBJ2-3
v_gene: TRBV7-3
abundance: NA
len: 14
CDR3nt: TGTGCCAGCAGCCCCCAGGGGAACACAGATACGCAGTATTTT
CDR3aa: CASSPQGNTDTQYF

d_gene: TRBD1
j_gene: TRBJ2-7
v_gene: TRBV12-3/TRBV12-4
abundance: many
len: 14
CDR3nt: TGTGCCAGCAGTTCCCAGGGACAGACTTACGAGCAGTACTTC
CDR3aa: CASSSQGQTYEQYF

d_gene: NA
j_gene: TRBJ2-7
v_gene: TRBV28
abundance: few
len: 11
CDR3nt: TGTGCCAGCAAAGGAGCGGTCGAGCAGTACTTC
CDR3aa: CASKGAVEQYF

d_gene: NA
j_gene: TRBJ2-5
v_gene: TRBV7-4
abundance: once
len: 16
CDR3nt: TGTGCCAGCAGCGCAAGTACTGAGACAGTCCAAGAGACCCAGTACTTC
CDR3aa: CASSASTETVQETQYF

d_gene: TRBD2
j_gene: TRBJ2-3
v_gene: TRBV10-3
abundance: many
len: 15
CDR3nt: TGTGCCATCTCTTACTTTAGCGGGGAAACAGATACGCAGTATTTT
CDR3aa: CAISYFSGETDTQYF

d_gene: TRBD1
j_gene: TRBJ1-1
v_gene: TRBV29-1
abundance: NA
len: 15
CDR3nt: TGCAGCGTTGCATATACCGGGACAGGGGGCACTGAAGCTTTCTTT
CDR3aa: CSVAYTGTGGTEAFF

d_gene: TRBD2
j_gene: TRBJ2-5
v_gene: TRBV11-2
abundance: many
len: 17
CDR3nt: TGTGCCAGCAGCCCCGGGACTAGCGGGAGGGCTTGGGAGACCCAGTACTTC
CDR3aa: CASSPGTSGRAWETQYF

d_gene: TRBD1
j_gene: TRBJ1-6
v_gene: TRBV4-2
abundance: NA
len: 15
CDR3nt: TGTGCCAGCAGCCAAGACCGGGACAGGGATTCACCCCTCCACTTT
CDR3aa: CASSQDRDRDSPLHF

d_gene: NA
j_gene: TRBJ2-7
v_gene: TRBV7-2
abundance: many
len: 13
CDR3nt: TGTGCCAGCAGCTTCGAGAGTTCCTACGAGCAGTACTTC
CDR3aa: CASSFESSYEQYF

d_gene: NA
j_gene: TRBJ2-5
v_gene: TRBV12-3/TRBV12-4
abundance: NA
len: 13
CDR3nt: TGTGCCAGCAGTTTAACCCGGCAAGAGACCCAGTACTTC
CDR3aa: CASSLTRQETQYF

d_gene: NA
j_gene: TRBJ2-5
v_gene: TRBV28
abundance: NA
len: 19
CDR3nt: TGTGCCAGCAGTCCCTCGGCTCTAGCAGGATGGGGACCAACCGAGACCCAGTACTTC
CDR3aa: CASSPSALAGWGPTETQYF

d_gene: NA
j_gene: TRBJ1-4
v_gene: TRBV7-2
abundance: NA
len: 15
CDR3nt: TGTGCCAGCAGCCCCCTGGCGGGGTGGGGTGAAAAACTGTTTTTT
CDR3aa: CASSPLAGWGEKLFF

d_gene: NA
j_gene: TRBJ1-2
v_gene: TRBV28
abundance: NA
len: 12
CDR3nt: TGTGCCAGTCGGGTTCTAGCCTATGGCTACACCTTC
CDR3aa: CASRVLAYGYTF

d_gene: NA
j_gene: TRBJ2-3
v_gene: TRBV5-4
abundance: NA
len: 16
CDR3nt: TGTGCCAGCAGCTCCGGGGGGAGGGGGAGCACAGATACGCAGTATTTT
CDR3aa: CASSSGGRGSTDTQYF

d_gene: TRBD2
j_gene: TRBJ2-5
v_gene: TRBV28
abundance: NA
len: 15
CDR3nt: TGTGCCAGCAGTGCTAGCGGGGGAATCCAAGAGACCCAGTACTTC
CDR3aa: CASSASGGIQETQYF

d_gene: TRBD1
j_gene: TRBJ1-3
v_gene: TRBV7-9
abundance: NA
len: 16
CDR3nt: TGTGCCAGCAGCTTAACAGGGGGGTACTCTGGAAACACCATATATTTT
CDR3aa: CASSLTGGYSGNTIYF

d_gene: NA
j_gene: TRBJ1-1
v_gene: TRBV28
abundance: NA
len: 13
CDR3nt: TGTGCCAGCAGTTTAGGGGGGGAGAAGGGAGCTTTCTTT
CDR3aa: CASSLGGEKGAFF

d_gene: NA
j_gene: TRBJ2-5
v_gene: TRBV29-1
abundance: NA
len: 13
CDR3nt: TGCAGCGTAGAGAGACAGGTCAGCGAGACCCAGTACTTC
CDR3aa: CSVERQVSETQYF

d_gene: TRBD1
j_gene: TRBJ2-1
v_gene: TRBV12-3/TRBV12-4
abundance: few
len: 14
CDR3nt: TGTGCCAGCAGTCATCCCGGACAGGTAAGGGAGCAGTTCTTC
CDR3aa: CASSHPGQVREQFF

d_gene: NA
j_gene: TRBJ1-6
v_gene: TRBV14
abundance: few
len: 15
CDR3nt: TGTGCCAGCAGCCGTTCGACAGTGGGATATTCACCCCTCCACTTT
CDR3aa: CASSRSTVGYSPLHF

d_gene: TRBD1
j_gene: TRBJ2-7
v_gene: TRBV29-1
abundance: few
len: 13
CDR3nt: TGCAGCGTCAGAGTGACAGGGGGCTACGAGCAGTACTTC
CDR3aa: CSVRVTGGYEQYF

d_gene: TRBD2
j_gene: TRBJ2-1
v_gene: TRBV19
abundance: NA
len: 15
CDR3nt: TGTGCCAGTAGAGGGGGGAGTGCGGGAGGTGGTGAGCAGTTCTTC
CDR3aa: CASRGGSAGGGEQFF

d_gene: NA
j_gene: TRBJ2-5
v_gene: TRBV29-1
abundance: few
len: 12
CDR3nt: TGCAGCGTTACGGCAGTAGGGGAGACCCAGTACTTC
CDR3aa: CSVTAVGETQYF

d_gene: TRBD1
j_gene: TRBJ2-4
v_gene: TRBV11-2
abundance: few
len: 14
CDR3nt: TGTGCCAGCAGCGAACAGGGGAGTGTAAACATTCAGTACTTC
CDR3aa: CASSEQGSVNIQYF

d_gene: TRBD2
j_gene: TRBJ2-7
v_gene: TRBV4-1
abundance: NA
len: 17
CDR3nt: TGCGCCAGCAGCCAAGAGCCCGGGGGGAGTAGCTCCTACGAGCAGTACTTC
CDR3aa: CASSQEPGGSSSYEQYF

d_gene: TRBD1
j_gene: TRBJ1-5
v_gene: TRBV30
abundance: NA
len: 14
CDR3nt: TGTGCCTGGAGTGAAGCTACAGGGGGTCAGCCCCAGCATTTT
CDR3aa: CAWSEATGGQPQHF

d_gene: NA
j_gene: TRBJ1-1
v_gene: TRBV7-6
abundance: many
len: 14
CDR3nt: TGTGCCAGCAGCTTATCTCCTGAGGGAGCTGAAGCTTTCTTT
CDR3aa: CASSLSPEGAEAFF

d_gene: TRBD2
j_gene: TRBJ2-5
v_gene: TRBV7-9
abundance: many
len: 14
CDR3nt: TGTGCCAGCAGCTTAGCGGCGGGGGTGGAGACCCAGTACTTC
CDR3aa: CASSLAAGVETQYF

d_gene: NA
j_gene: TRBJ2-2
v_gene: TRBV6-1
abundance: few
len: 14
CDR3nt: TGTGCCTGCCCAGACAGAAAAAACACCGGGGAGCTGTTTTTT
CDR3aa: CACPDRKNTGELFF

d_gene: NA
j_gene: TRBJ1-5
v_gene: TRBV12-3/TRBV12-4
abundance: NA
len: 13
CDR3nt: TGTGCCAGCGCCGGGCTGATGGGCCAGCCCCAGCATTTT
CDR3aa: CASAGLMGQPQHF

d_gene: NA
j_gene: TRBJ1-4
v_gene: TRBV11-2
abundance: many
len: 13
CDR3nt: TGTGCCAGCAGCTTACGGCGAAACGAAAAACTGTTTTTT
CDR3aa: CASSLRRNEKLFF

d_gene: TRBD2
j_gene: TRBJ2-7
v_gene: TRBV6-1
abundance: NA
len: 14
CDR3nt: TGTGCTACCCGGCTAGCGGGGCAGAGTTACGAGCAGTACTTC
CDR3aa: CATRLAGQSYEQYF

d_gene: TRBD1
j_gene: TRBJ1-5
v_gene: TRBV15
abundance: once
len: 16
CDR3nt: TGTGCCACCAGCAAGTCCGGGACAGGTCTCAATCAGCCCCAGCATTTT
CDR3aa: CATSKSGTGLNQPQHF

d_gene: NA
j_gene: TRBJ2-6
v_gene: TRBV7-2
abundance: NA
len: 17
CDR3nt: TGTGCCAGCAGCCCCGGATGGGCGTTCTCTGGGGCCAACGTCCTGACTTTC
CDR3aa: CASSPGWAFSGANVLTF

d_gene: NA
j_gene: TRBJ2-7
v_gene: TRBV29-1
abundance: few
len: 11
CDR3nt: TGCAGCGGGCGGACGGACTACGAGCAGTACTTC
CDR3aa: CSGRTDYEQYF

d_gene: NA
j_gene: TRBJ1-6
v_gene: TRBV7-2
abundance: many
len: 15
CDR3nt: TGTGCCAGCAGCCCGAGACAGGCCGGGGATTCACCCCTCCACTTT
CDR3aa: CASSPRQAGDSPLHF

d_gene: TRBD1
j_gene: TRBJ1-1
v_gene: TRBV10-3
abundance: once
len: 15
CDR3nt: TGTGCCATCAGTGATCGGGACAGGGATGGGACTGAAGCTTTCTTT
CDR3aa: CAISDRDRDGTEAFF